A single sample is the source of the 25 T cell receptor beta chains below, sequenced in a study (dated by TCRdb to the mid-2010s). The library was prepared using RT-PCR. Sequencing was performed on an Illumina MiSeq. TCRdb trimmed public reads at Q25 via fastp, called clones via MiXCR and kept in-frame beta chains. Here each entry gathers all rows of one CDR3 protein and keeps the most common genes and DNA. The sample has about 680,000 distinct CDR3 sequences on record, 12% to 15% of them singletons. 3.6% of the sample rests with the top ten. Sample: memory CD4+ T cells from blood. The receptor source for this set is a female donor in good health, serving as a healthy control.

A remark on this clonotype: Being one base from a much bigger clone, this may be a read error. The rearrangement links TRBV20-1 to TRBJ2-7; 9 nucleotides align to TRBD1. This CDR3 spans 15 amino acids. V shed 3 bases, J shed 2 bases, and the junction held 8 bases outside the gene matches. Germline-derived CDR1 and CDR2 are DFQATT and SNEGSKA (reference sequence). The CDR3 DNA reads as TGCAGTGCTAGCGAGTCGGGACAGGGTACCTACGAGCAGTACTTC. Amino acid sequence: CSASESGQGTYEQYF.

This clonotype was observed at least ten times. J is TRBJ2-1 and V is TRBV30; a possible D gene is TRBD2 (5 bases). V lost 3 bases and J lost 8, with 23 bases in between. The CDR3 is 16 amino acids. Germline V gene sequence: CDR1 GTSNPN, CDR2 SVGIG (reference sequence). CDR3 sequence: CAWSRNFGGLVYEQFF. CDR3 DNA: TGTGCCTGGAGCCGGAACTTCGGCGGGCTAGTATATGAGCAGTTCTTC.

The chain combines TRBV25-1 with TRBJ2-5; no definite D call. Trimming took 2 bases from V and 5 from J, leaving 9 bases between them. CDR3 length equals 13 residues. In germline, CDR1 is MGHDK, CDR2 SYGVNS. CDR3 DNA sequence: TGTGCCAGCAGTGAAGGGTCGAGGGAGACCCAGTACTTC. Residues: CASSEGSRETQYF.

The genes are TRBV3-1 and TRBJ2-7; the D call may be TRBD1 or TRBD2 (5 bases each). The CDR3 sequence is 13 residues long. CDR1 and CDR2 (germline): LGHDT, YNNKEL (reference sequence). The V end was cut by 4 bases, the J end by 2 bases, with 9 bases between. This chain's CDR3 is CASSRDGPYEQYF. CDR3 DNA: TGTGCCAGCAGCCGGGACGGCCCCTACGAGCAGTACTTC.

The chain's CDR3 is CSAGGGVNQPQHF. DNA for the CDR3: TGCAGTGCCGGTGGGGGCGTCAATCAGCCCCAGCATTTT. The chain has TRBV20-1 and TRBJ1-5; the D gene is possibly TRBD1 (6 bases). This CDR3 comprises 13 residues. V was pared by 6 bases and J by 3 bases, with 12 bases between. Germline CDR1 reads DFQATT; CDR2 reads SNEGSKA (reference sequence).

The CDR3 loop reads CASSPSRVGETQYF. The CDR3 nucleotides are TGTGCCAGCTCACCGTCCCGGGTCGGAGAGACCCAGTACTTC. J is TRBJ2-5 and V is TRBV18; D unclear. Trimming left V 3 bases short and J 4 bases short, with 12 bases between. There are 14 residues in the CDR3. Germline CDR1 and CDR2: KGHSH and LQKENI.

The chain carries TRBV7-2 and TRBJ2-4; perhaps D is TRBD1 or TRBD2 (5 bases each). Germline V gives CDR1 SGHTA, CDR2 FQGNSA. V was trimmed by 6 bases and J by 3 bases, leaving 30 bases between them. The CDR3 consists of 20 residues. CDR3 DNA sequence: TGTGCCAGCAGTCTCACAGGACTTTACGAATCGCGAGGGTTCAAAAACATTCAGTACTTC. This encodes CASSLTGLYESRGFKNIQYF.

The chain recombines TRBV19 with TRBJ2-7; TRBD1 is a possible D gene (6 bases). Trimming removed 4 bases at V and 6 bases at J, with 13 bases between. This CDR3 is built from 13 residues. CDR1 is LNHDA and CDR2 is SQIVND in the germline V gene (reference sequence). CDR3 DNA: TGTGCCAGTAGTACCCAGGGGATGGTCGAGCAGTACTTC. Translation gives CASSTQGMVEQYF.

This clonotype was seen many times. This chain connects TRBV5-6 to TRBJ1-1; D gene uncertain. Trimming took 1 base from V and 1 from J, leaving 5 bases between them. CDR3 length equals 13 residues. The germline V gene encodes CDR1 SGHDT and CDR2 YYEEEE. CDR3 loop: CASSLIANTEAFF. In DNA, the CDR3 is TGTGCCAGCAGCTTGATCGCGAACACTGAAGCTTTCTTT. Full variable domain (missing parts from reference TRBV5-6 and TRBJ1-1): DAGVTQSPTHLIKTRGQQVTLRCSPKSGHDTVSWYQQALGQGPQFIFQYYEEEERQRGNFPDRFSGHQFPNYSSELNVNALLLGDSALYLCASSLIANTEAFFGQGTRLTVV.

This clonotype was recorded many times. The V gene is TRBV12-3 or TRBV12-4, the J gene TRBJ2-7; tentative D call: TRBD1 (6 bases). V was pared by 3 bases and J by 9 bases, with 12 bases between. This CDR3 region has 12 residues. The CDR3 nucleotides are TGTGCCAGCAGTTTGAAGGGGGATGGGCAGTACTTC. Its protein is CASSLKGDGQYF.

This clonotype appeared a few times. The CDR3 coding sequence is TGTGCTTCAGTGCGTGGAGCTGAAGCTTTCTTT. Translating it yields CASVRGAEAFF. The chain combines TRBV12-3 or TRBV12-4 with TRBJ1-1, with D uncertain. This CDR3 is built from 11 residues.

The chain has TRBV28 and TRBJ2-4, with unresolved D. This CDR3 contains 14 residues. V was clipped by 5 bases and J by 6 bases, with 14 bases between them. CDR1 MDHEN and CDR2 SYDVKM come from the germline V gene. The CDR3 spells CASSPIGSGNIQYF. DNA of the CDR3: TGTGCCAGCAGTCCAATTGGAAGTGGAAACATTCAGTACTTC.

This clonotype was seen ten or more times. The chain uses TRBV5-1 and TRBJ2-1, with D possibly TRBD2 on 5 matching bases. The V and J ends lost 2 bases and 3 bases respectively, with 9 bases between them. This CDR3 has 14 amino acids. Germline loops: CDR1 SGHRS, CDR2 YFSETQ. This chain's CDR3 is CASSLQRHYNEQFF. The CDR3 DNA sequence: TGCGCCAGCAGCTTACAGCGGCACTACAATGAGCAGTTCTTC.

This clonotype was detected a few times. The DNA for the CDR3 is TGTGCCAGCAGTCCTCTGTGGGGGCCCCAAGAGACCCAGTACTTC. Amino acids: CASSPLWGPQETQYF. V gene TRBV7-6 combines with J gene TRBJ2-5, with TRBD1 as a possible D gene (6 bases). The CDR3 covers 15 residues. The V gene lost 6 bases and the J gene lost 1 base, with 15 bases spanning the gap. Per germline, CDR1 SGHVS and CDR2 FNYEAQ.

This chain uses TRBV6-5 with TRBJ2-7, with D possibly TRBD1 on 6 matching bases. The CDR3 is 15 amino acids. With 6 bases removed from V and 2 bases from J, the gap between germline ends came to 17 bases. Germline CDR1 and CDR2: MNHEY and SVGAGI. CDR3 amino acids: CASRISGTTTYEQYF. The CDR3 DNA follows: TGTGCCAGCAGGATCTCCGGGACAACTACCTACGAGCAGTACTTC.

The V gene is TRBV28, the J gene TRBJ1-1; a possible D gene is TRBD1 (5 bases). The CDR3 runs 15 residues. With 1 base removed from V and 1 base from J, the gap between germline ends came to 10 bases. Germline loops: CDR1 MDHEN, CDR2 SYDVKM. The CDR3 loop reads CASSLLDNKNTEAFF. The CDR3 DNA follows: TGTGCCAGCAGTTTATTGGACAATAAGAACACTGAAGCTTTCTTT.

Ten or more counts support this clonotype. The chain employs TRBV7-3 and TRBJ2-7; either TRBD1 or TRBD2 may supply D (5 bases each). The V end was cut by 2 bases, the J end by 2 bases, with 13 bases between. Germline V gives CDR1 SGHTA, CDR2 FQGTGA. The CDR3 sequence is 15 residues long. As DNA, the CDR3 is TGTGCCAGCAGCTTAGGGGCGGGCGTAACCTACGAGCAGTACTTC. Its protein is CASSLGAGVTYEQYF.

V gene TRBV30 combines with J gene TRBJ2-7, with 7 bases that match TRBD2. J was trimmed by 2 bases and V by 2 bases; bases with no gene match: 3. CDR1 GTSNPN and CDR2 SVGIG come from the germline V gene (reference sequence). The CDR3 length is 13 residues. The CDR3 loop reads CAWSSSGTYEQYF. In nucleotides, the CDR3 is TGTGCCTGGAGTTCTAGCGGAACCTACGAGCAGTACTTC.

Many counts were recorded for this clonotype. This chain connects TRBV7-2 to TRBJ1-5; the D is unclear. The V gene's germline CDR1 is SGHTA and CDR2 FQGNSA. This CDR3 is built from 13 residues. The ends were cut back, 2 bases at V and 6 bases at J, with 8 bases in the middle. CDR3 sequence: CASSLSPGQPQHF. DNA for the CDR3: TGTGCCAGCAGCTTATCCCCGGGTCAGCCCCAGCATTTT.

The rearrangement links TRBV7-2 to TRBJ2-1; 12 nucleotides agree with TRBD2. The J segment lost 8 bases and the V segment lost 5 bases, leaving 7 bases of the junction unmatched. Germline CDR1 and CDR2: SGHTA and FQGNSA. CDR3 length equals 15 residues. The CDR3 loop reads CASSRTSGAGDEQFF. CDR3 sequence (DNA): TGTGCCAGCAGCCGGACTAGCGGGGCTGGGGATGAGCAGTTCTTC.

The rearrangement links TRBV30 to TRBJ2-3; possible D gene TRBD1, 6 bases. The V end lost 2 bases, the J end lost 4 bases, and 13 bases lay between the germline ends. The CDR3 is 14 amino acids. The V gene's germline CDR1 is GTSNPN and CDR2 SVGIG (reference sequence). The chain's CDR3 is CAWSPGHSADTQYF. The CDR3 region has the DNA TGTGCCTGGAGTCCGGGACATTCAGCAGATACGCAGTATTTT.

This clonotype occurred a few times. The rearrangement joins TRBV5-6 to TRBJ2-2; 11 positions match TRBD1. CDR3 length: 15 amino acids. The germline V gene encodes CDR1 SGHDT and CDR2 YYEEEE. Trimming at V came to 6 bases and at J to 5 bases, leaving 6 bases not matched to a gene. The CDR3 sequence is CASTWDRGVTGELFF. The CDR3 nucleotides read TGTGCCAGCACTTGGGACAGGGGGGTAACCGGGGAGCTGTTTTTT.

This clonotype was observed at least ten times. The gene calls are TRBV6-5 and TRBJ2-7; D not certain. Germline V gene sequence: CDR1 MNHEY, CDR2 SVGAGI. The CDR3 totals 13 residues. The ends were cut back, 10 bases at V and 1 base at J, with 14 bases in the middle. CDR3 amino acids: CATLRLGSYEQYF. The CDR3 DNA is TGTGCCACCCTAAGATTAGGATCCTACGAGCAGTACTTC.

Details on this clonotype: A read error may produce the germline difference seen at one junction end. This chain joins TRBV27 and TRBJ2-1; D perhaps matches TRBD1 (6 bases). The CDR3 covers 13 residues. CDR1 is MNHEY and CDR2 is SMNVEV in the germline V gene (reference sequence). In DNA form, the CDR3 reads TGTGCCAGCAGCTTGACAGGCTACAATGAGCATTTCTTC. It translates to CASSLTGYNEHFF.

This clonotype occurred many times. The V gene is TRBV7-9, the J gene TRBJ2-5, with a weak D call TRBD2 (5 bases). This CDR3 region has 15 residues. Germline CDR1 and CDR2: SEHNR and FQNEAQ (reference sequence). V lost 0 bases to trimming and J lost 3 bases, with 11 bases between them. CDR3: CASSLAGSSEETQYF. In DNA, the CDR3 is TGTGCCAGCAGCTTAGCGGGCAGTAGCGAAGAGACCCAGTACTTC.